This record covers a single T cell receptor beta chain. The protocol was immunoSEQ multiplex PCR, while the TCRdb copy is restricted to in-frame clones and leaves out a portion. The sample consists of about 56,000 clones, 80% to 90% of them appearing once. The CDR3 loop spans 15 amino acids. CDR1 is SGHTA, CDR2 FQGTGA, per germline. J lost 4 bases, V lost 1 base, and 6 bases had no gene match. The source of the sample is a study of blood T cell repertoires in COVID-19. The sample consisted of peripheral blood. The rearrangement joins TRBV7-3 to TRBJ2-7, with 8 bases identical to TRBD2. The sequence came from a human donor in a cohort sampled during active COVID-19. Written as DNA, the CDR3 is TGTGCCAGCAGCTTAATCTCGGGGGGGCCTTACGAGCAGTACTTC. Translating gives CASSLISGGPYEQYF. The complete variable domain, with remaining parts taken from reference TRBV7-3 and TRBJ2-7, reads GAGVSQTPSNKVTEKGKYVELRCDPISGHTALYWYRQSLGQGPEFLIYFQGTGAADDSGLPNDRFFAVRPEGSVSTLKIQRTERGDSAVYLCASSLISGGPYEQYFGPGTRLTVT.